The subject of this entry is one TCR beta chain. In the authors' methods: From reference gene primer amplification, estimates of nucleated cell counts were derived. Assay used: immunoSEQ multiplex PCR; TCRdb lists only in-frame clones, some missing. V, J and clone size reflect that table, while D and trimming were determined from the DNA. The data show 150,000 to 200,000 clones, around 90% seen once. The data stem from a study of blood T cell repertoires in COVID-19. As for the study in general: The cDNA or gDNA used as material had been derived from T cells, B-cell-depleted T cells, or PBMCs.

V was shortened by 4 bases and J by 7 bases, with 17 bases between the two germline ends. The germline CDR1 and CDR2 sequences are MDHEN and SYDVKM. There are 15 residues in the CDR3. Those enrolled, adults aged about 18 to 89 years, came from around 24 US areas. Participant reports of clinical history set cohort assignment. The chain has TRBV28 and TRBJ1-5, with D possibly TRBD1 on 6 matching bases. The clonotype comes from a woman aged 18-29 years who had recovered from COVID-19. The specimen was PBMCs or T cells enriched from blood (not recorded which). The DNA for the CDR3 is TGTGCCAGCAGTTACGACACCTCGACAGGACAGCCCCAGCATTTT. It encodes CASSYDTSTGQPQHF.